These 14 T cell receptor beta chains originate from one sample sequenced in a study of blood T cell repertoires in COVID-19. Generated by immunoSEQ multiplex PCR, the TCRdb table keeps only in-frame clones and is missing some. The repertoire holds over 150,000 clones, with approximately 82% as singletons. The sequencing input was peripheral blood. These receptors were collected from a human donor with acute or convalescent COVID-19. The donor label of this sample is uncertain.

As concerns this clone: The junction departs from germline at one end; a sequencing error may be responsible. The V gene is TRBV29-1, the J gene TRBJ2-7, with 11 bases lining up with TRBD1. This CDR3 comprises 13 residues. Germline V gives CDR1 SQVTM, CDR2 ANQGSEA. CDR3 sequence reads: CSVEGTGGYEQYF. In nucleotides, the CDR3 is TGCAGCGTAGAAGGGACAGGGGGCTACGAGCAGTACTTC.

This sequence joins TRBV4-2 and TRBJ1-5, with 9 bases fitting TRBD1. J lost 8 bases, V lost 0 bases, and 8 bases had no gene match. CDR1 and CDR2 from the germline V gene are LGHNA and YNFKEQ. This CDR3 contains 16 residues. CDR3 nucleotide sequence: TGTGCCAGCAGCCAAGAGGGGTCCCGGGACAGGGAGCCCCAGCATTTT. Its protein product is CASSQEGSRDREPQHF.

The rearrangement joins TRBV18 to TRBJ1-2; 9 nucleotides agree with TRBD1. Germline loops: CDR1 KGHSH, CDR2 LQKENI. The CDR3 runs 16 residues. J lost 6 bases, V lost 3 bases, and 11 bases had no gene match. This chain's CDR3 is CASSPPLPGTGNGYTF. In DNA form, the CDR3 reads TGTGCCAGCTCACCGCCCCTTCCCGGGACAGGGAATGGCTACACCTTC. Variable domain in full (rest from reference TRBV18 and TRBJ1-2): NAGVMQNPRHLVRRRGQEARLRCSPMKGHSHVYWYRQLPEEGLKFMVYLQKENIIDESGMPKERFSAEFPKEGPSILRIQQVVRGDSAAYFCASSPPLPGTGNGYTFGSGTRLTVV.

The chain employs TRBV18 and TRBJ1-2, with 8 bases aligning to TRBD1. This CDR3 comprises 14 residues. Germline CDR1 KGHSH, CDR2 LQKENI. The ends lost 3 bases at V and 3 bases at J; junction bases unmatched: 3. The CDR3 DNA reads as TGTGCCAGCTCACCGCCGGGACAGGACTATGGCTACACCTTC. This gives the protein CASSPPGQDYGYTF.

The chain joins TRBV5-1 to TRBJ2-7; D may be TRBD1 (6 bases). CDR1 and CDR2 (germline): SGHRS, YFSETQ. The germline V and J ends were trimmed by 0 bases and 2 bases, with 9 bases remaining between them. CDR3 length equals 14 residues. The CDR3 nucleotides are TGCGCCAGCAGCTTGGCCGGGACAACCTACGAGCAGTACTTC. Protein: CASSLAGTTYEQYF.

The V gene is TRBV11-2, the J gene TRBJ1-3, with D perhaps TRBD1 (5 bases). The CDR3 is 15 residues long. CDR1 and CDR2 from the germline V gene are SGHAT and FQNNGV. Trimming removed 3 bases at V and 4 bases at J, with 13 bases between. CDR3 loop: CASSFEAGQGNTIYF. DNA for the CDR3: TGTGCCAGCAGCTTCGAAGCAGGGCAAGGAAACACCATATATTTT.

This chain links TRBV7-9 with TRBJ2-4; 8 bases fit TRBD2. V lost 2 bases and J lost 6; bases outside the gene matches: 6. CDR1 is SEHNR, CDR2 FQNEAQ, per germline (reference sequence). This CDR3 contains 15 residues. The CDR3 bases are TGTGCCAGCAGCTTAACTAGCGGTGTCACAAACATTCAGTACTTC. It specifies CASSLTSGVTNIQYF.

This rearrangement joins TRBV5-1 to TRBJ2-7; D gene ambiguous. Germline CDR1 is SGHRS and CDR2 is YFSETQ. This CDR3 is 13 amino acids long. Trimming shortened V by 2 bases and J by 1 base, and 7 bases separated the two germline ends. DNA of the CDR3: TGCGCCAGCAGCTTTGACGGGTCCTACGAGCAGTACTTC. It codes for CASSFDGSYEQYF. The whole variable domain, filled in from reference TRBV5-1 and TRBJ2-7, reads KAGVTQTPRYLIKTRGQQVTLSCSPISGHRSVSWYQQTPGQGLQFLFEYFSETQRNKGNFPGRFSGRQFSNSRSEMNVSTLELGDSALYLCASSFDGSYEQYFGPGTRLTVT.

This clone was detected only once. The rearrangement links TRBV11-2 to TRBJ1-2; 10 positions match TRBD1. From germline, CDR1 is SGHAT and CDR2 FQNNGV. There are 16 residues in the CDR3. Trimming took 1 base from V and 8 from J; bases not matched to a gene: 10. The DNA for the CDR3 is TGTGCCAGCAGCTTAGGCGACCCCGGGACAGGGGTAGGCTACACCTTC. Amino acids: CASSLGDPGTGVGYTF.

V usage is TRBV9 and J usage is TRBJ2-5; D is uncertain. The CDR3 totals 15 residues. The V end lost 2 bases, the J end lost 2 bases, and 13 bases lay between the germline ends. CDR1 is SGDLS, CDR2 YYNGEE, per germline. CDR3 DNA sequence: TGTGCCAGCAGCGTGAGCCTAGACGTTCAAGAGACCCAGTACTTC. This encodes CASSVSLDVQETQYF.

The rearrangement joins TRBV28 to TRBJ2-7; 14 nucleotides align to TRBD2. The trim removed 5 bases at V and 2 bases at J, leaving 8 bases unmatched. The CDR3 sequence is 17 residues long. CDR1 and CDR2 from the germline V gene are MDHEN and SYDVKM. In nucleotides, the CDR3 is TGTGCCAGCAGTAGACTAGCGGGAGGGCTAGTTCCCTACGAGCAGTACTTC. Its translation: CASSRLAGGLVPYEQYF.

The V and J genes are TRBV5-1 and TRBJ2-3, with 7 nucleotides matching TRBD1. V lost 3 bases to trimming and J lost 5 bases; unmatched junction nucleotides: 3. Germline loops: CDR1 SGHRS, CDR2 YFSETQ. The CDR3 covers 13 residues. This CDR3 reads CASSSQGLDTQYF. The DNA for the CDR3 is TGCGCCAGCAGCTCACAGGGGTTAGATACGCAGTATTTT.

This clone was seen a single time. Given a far larger clone just one base away, this is likely a sequencing read error. The V call is TRBV6-5, the J call TRBJ1-1; the match to TRBD1 covers 7 bases. The CDR3 has 12 residues. The V gene end was trimmed by 6 bases and the J gene end by 4 bases; junction bases not matched to a gene: 2. Germline V CDR1 and CDR2: MNHEY, SVGAGI. DNA of the CDR3: TGTGCCAGCAGCCCAGGGGGCACTGAAGCTTTCTTT. It is translated as CASSPGGTEAFF.

This clone appeared a single time. This chain uses TRBV24-1 with TRBJ2-4; the D gene is possibly TRBD2 (6 bases). V was clipped by 7 bases and J by 3 bases, with 9 bases between them. Germline values: CDR1 KGHDR, CDR2 SFDVKD. The CDR3 covers 13 residues. CDR3 loop: CATRGDFKNIQYF. The CDR3 DNA follows: TGTGCCACCAGGGGGGACTTCAAAAACATTCAGTACTTC.